The 28 T cell receptor beta chains presented below share a single source sample, sequenced in a study of blood T cell repertoires in COVID-19. Using immunoSEQ multiplex PCR, the repertoire was profiled, and TCRdb retains in-frame clones only, with some absent. The data show approximately 120,000 clones, about 83% seen once. What was sequenced was peripheral blood. All receptors come from a man between 60 and 70 years old with acute or convalescent COVID-19.

This chain connects TRBV27 to TRBJ1-2; no definite D call. The germline gives CDR1 MNHEY, CDR2 SMNVEV (reference sequence). The CDR3 length is 16 residues. Trimming shortened V by 5 bases and J by 7 bases, and 23 bases separated the two germline ends. CDR3 sequence (DNA): TGTGCCAGCAGTCCTAGCTGGGGTGATTGGTCCGGTGGCTACACCTTC. It translates to CASSPSWGDWSGGYTF.

This chain links TRBV9 with TRBJ2-3; TRBD2 might be the D (6 bases). Germline lookup yields CDR1 SGDLS and CDR2 YYNGEE. V gave up 0 bases and J gave up 4 bases, with 15 bases separating them. The CDR3 has 16 amino acids. The CDR3 DNA is TGTGCCAGCAGCGTAGACCACGGGGGACGCGCAGATACGCAGTATTTT. This translates into CASSVDHGGRADTQYF.

This sequence joins TRBV4-1 and TRBJ2-5; TRBD1 aligns across 12 bases. Germline-derived CDR1 and CDR2 are MGHRA and YSYEKL. This CDR3 region has 14 residues. The junction had 3 bases not matched to a gene; V was cut back by 5 bases and J by 5 bases. The CDR3 loop is CASSSGTGGETQYF. The CDR3 coding sequence is TGCGCCAGCAGCTCTGGGACAGGGGGCGAGACCCAGTACTTC.

Only one count was recorded for this clone. J is TRBJ1-1 and V is TRBV2; D might be TRBD1 (6 bases). The CDR3 is 13 residues long. The germline V gene encodes CDR1 SNHLY and CDR2 FYNNEI. Trimming took off 7 bases at V and 1 base at J, with 10 bases between the two ends. Here the CDR3 DNA reads TGTGCCAGCAAGGGACAACCGAACACTGAAGCTTTCTTT. Amino acids: CASKGQPNTEAFF.

J is TRBJ1-1 and V is TRBV27; a weak D match, TRBD1 (6 bases). V lost 0 bases to trimming and J lost 6 bases, with 20 bases between them. There are 17 residues in the CDR3. Germline V CDR1 and CDR2: MNHEY, SMNVEV (reference sequence). The CDR3 DNA reads as TGTGCCAGCAGTTTATCCGCGGGGGGGAACAGGGATGCTGAAGCTTTCTTT. As protein: CASSLSAGGNRDAEAFF.

This clone was observed a few times. The chain combines TRBV2 with TRBJ1-1, with TRBD1 matching 9 bases. Germline V lookup: CDR1 SNHLY, CDR2 FYNNEI. This CDR3 has 16 residues. V was clipped by 7 bases and J by 3 bases; unmatched bases: 12. Here the CDR3 reads CASKPRTGASYTEAFF. CDR3 nucleotides: TGTGCCAGCAAACCCCGGACAGGGGCCTCATACACTGAAGCTTTCTTT.

The sample holds a few counts of this clone. The rearrangement links TRBV6-2 or TRBV6-3 to TRBJ1-2; TRBD1 matches at 8 bases. The V gene's germline CDR1 is MNHEY and CDR2 SVGEGT. J lost 5 bases, V lost 5 bases, and 10 bases had no gene match. The CDR3 consists of 15 residues. The CDR3 sequence is CASSPIRGHEYGYTF. The CDR3 DNA reads TGTGCCAGCAGTCCGATCAGGGGGCATGAGTATGGCTACACCTTC.

The rearrangement joins TRBV15 to TRBJ2-5; 7 bases are a match to TRBD2. Germline CDR1 reads LNHNV; CDR2 reads YYDKDF (reference sequence). The CDR3 length is 16 residues. The trim removed 3 bases at V and 1 base at J, leaving 8 bases unmatched. CDR3: CATSRGRPSGQETQYF. The CDR3 DNA reads as TGTGCCACCAGCAGGGGTCGGCCTAGCGGCCAAGAGACCCAGTACTTC.

The rearrangement joins TRBV4-1 to TRBJ2-1; 12 bases line up with TRBD2. V lost 3 bases and J lost 2; bases outside the gene matches: 17. CDR3 length: 21 amino acids. The germline V gene encodes CDR1 MGHRA and CDR2 YSYEKL. The CDR3 DNA reads TGCGCCAGCAGCCACCCAGGCGGCACTAGCGGGAGGTTCAGTCCCTACAATGAGCAGTTCTTC. Translating gives CASSHPGGTSGRFSPYNEQFF.

The rearrangement links TRBV5-1 to TRBJ2-7; 8 nucleotides agree with TRBD2. V was clipped by 4 bases and J by 7 bases; unmatched bases: 13. Germline loops: CDR1 SGHRS, CDR2 YFSETQ. There are 15 residues in the CDR3. CDR3 DNA: TGCGCCAGCAGCCCCGCGTCGGGAGGGCCTCGGGAGCAGTACTTC. It encodes CASSPASGGPREQYF. The whole variable domain, filled in from reference TRBV5-1 and TRBJ2-7, reads KAGVTQTPRYLIKTRGQQVTLSCSPISGHRSVSWYQQTPGQGLQFLFEYFSETQRNKGNFPGRFSGRQFSNSRSEMNVSTLELGDSALYLCASSPASGGPREQYFGPGTRLTVT.

CDR3 bases: TGTGCCAGCAGCTCGTACAGGGGTATGGTGCGAGCTTTCTTT. Its translation is CASSSYRGMVRAFF. The chain couples TRBV7-9 to TRBJ1-1, with 7 bases lining up with TRBD1. This CDR3 contains 14 residues. Germline lookup yields CDR1 SEHNR and CDR2 FQNEAQ (reference sequence). The V gene end was trimmed by 4 bases and the J gene end by 10 bases; junction bases not matched to a gene: 12. The full variable domain, completed using reference TRBV7-9 and TRBJ1-1, is DTGVSQNPRHKITKRGQNVTFRCDPISEHNRLYWYRQTLGQGPEFLTYFQNEAQLEKSRLLSDRFSAERPKGSFSTLEIQRTEQGDSAMYLCASSSYRGMVRAFFGQGTRLTVV.

This rearrangement joins TRBV28 to TRBJ2-7; TRBD2 matches 8 bases. The germline gives CDR1 MDHEN, CDR2 SYDVKM. The CDR3 runs to 13 residues. J lost 5 bases, V lost 2 bases, and 2 bases had no gene match. CDR3 protein: CASSLSGSHEQYF. For the CDR3, the DNA is TGTGCCAGCAGTTTAAGCGGGAGCCACGAGCAGTACTTC.

The chain's CDR3 is CASSSDWTEAFF. The DNA of the CDR3 is TGTGCCAGCAGTTCGGACTGGACTGAAGCTTTCTTT. The rearrangement links TRBV2 to TRBJ1-1; no clear D. The ends were cut back, 5 bases at V and 5 bases at J, with 9 bases in the middle. This CDR3 has 12 residues. Germline V gene lookup returns CDR1 SNHLY and CDR2 FYNNEI.

The rearrangement joins TRBV5-1 to TRBJ2-6; TRBD1 matches at 8 bases. V gave up 2 bases and J gave up 3 bases; unmatched junction bases: 4. Germline V gene lookup returns CDR1 SGHRS and CDR2 YFSETQ. This CDR3 has 16 residues. The CDR3 bases are TGCGCCAGCAGCTTACAGGGGGGCGGTGGGGCCAACGTCCTGACTTTC. Translated, it gives CASSLQGGGGANVLTF.

The J gene is TRBJ2-6, the V gene TRBV6-5; D remains unclear. The germline gives CDR1 MNHEY, CDR2 SVGAGI. Deletions cut 5 bases from V and 4 bases from J, with 6 bases between. The CDR3 has 13 residues. The CDR3 coding sequence is TGTGCCAGCAGTCTCGGGGGGGCCAACGTCCTGACTTTC. The encoded protein is CASSLGGANVLTF.

The chain uses TRBV27 and TRBJ1-2; possible D gene TRBD1, 5 bases. The CDR3 length is 14 residues. Germline CDR1 MNHEY, CDR2 SMNVEV (reference sequence). V was clipped by 8 bases and J by 5 bases, with 18 bases between them. The CDR3 bases are TGTGCCAGCCGTCAGCCGGGGGGGGTATATGGCTACACCTTC. This encodes CASRQPGGVYGYTF.

This chain links TRBV6-5 with TRBJ1-1; D is perhaps TRBD1 (6 bases). Germline CDR1 and CDR2: MNHEY and SVGAGI. V was clipped by 6 bases and J by 1 base, with 9 bases between them. The CDR3 totals 13 residues. The CDR3 nucleotides read TGTGCCAGCAGCAGGGGACCGAACACTGAAGCTTTCTTT. Translation gives CASSRGPNTEAFF.

This sequence joins TRBV13 and TRBJ2-1; 12 bases match TRBD2. Germline V CDR1 and CDR2: PRHDT, FYEKMQ (reference sequence). J gave up 6 bases and V 5 bases, and 11 bases lay outside the gene matches. The length of the CDR3 is 17 residues. The chain's CDR3 is CASSPTTGLAGANEQFF. The CDR3 nucleotides read TGTGCCAGCAGCCCAACGACGGGACTAGCGGGCGCCAATGAGCAGTTCTTC.

This chain links TRBV5-1 with TRBJ1-6, with 8 bases matching TRBD1. Germline assignment: CDR1 SGHRS and CDR2 YFSETQ. V was clipped by 0 bases and J by 8 bases; unmatched bases: 4. CDR3 length equals 15 residues. The CDR3 sequence is CASSLAAQGDSPLHF. As DNA, the CDR3 is TGCGCCAGCAGCTTGGCCGCACAGGGGGATTCACCCCTCCACTTT. Complete variable domain (other parts from reference TRBV5-1 and TRBJ1-6): KAGVTQTPRYLIKTRGQQVTLSCSPISGHRSVSWYQQTPGQGLQFLFEYFSETQRNKGNFPGRFSGRQFSNSRSEMNVSTLELGDSALYLCASSLAAQGDSPLHFGNGTRLTVT.

This chain joins TRBV21-1 and TRBJ1-4; the DNA was not used to check the table's D call, TRBD1. TRBV21-1 counts as a pseudogene. The CDR3 covers 19 residues. CDR3 sequence reads: CASSKKGGTGCFQWEKLFF. The DNA of the CDR3 is TGTGCCAGCAGCAAAAAAGGCGGGACAGGGTGCTTCCAGTGGGAAAAACTGTTTTTT.

The chain is built from TRBV2 and TRBJ1-6, with a possible D match to TRBD1 (5 bases). CDR1 is SNHLY and CDR2 is FYNNEI in the germline V gene. V gave up 5 bases and J gave up 9 bases, with 5 bases separating them. There are 11 residues in the CDR3. In nucleotides, the CDR3 is TGTGCCAGCAGTACAGGTTCACCCCTCCACTTT. Its protein product is CASSTGSPLHF. Together with reference TRBV2 and TRBJ1-6, the CDR3 gives the full variable domain: EPEVTQTPSHQVTQMGQEVILRCVPISNHLYFYWYRQILGQKVEFLVSFYNNEISEKSEIFDDQFSVERPDGSNFTLKIRSTKLEDSAMYFCASSTGSPLHFGNGTRLTVT.

This chain links TRBV9 with TRBJ2-3, with 14 bases matching TRBD2. This CDR3 is 16 amino acids long. Per germline, CDR1 SGDLS and CDR2 YYNGEE. V was pared by 3 bases and J by 3 bases, with 3 bases of the junction left unmatched. The CDR3 spells CASSGGLAGATDTQYF. CDR3 in DNA: TGTGCCAGCAGCGGGGGACTAGCGGGAGCAACAGATACGCAGTATTTT.

The chain links TRBV2 to TRBJ1-2; D remains ambiguous. Trimming left V 6 bases short and J 5 bases short, with 4 bases between. CDR3 length: 10 residues. CDR1 SNHLY and CDR2 FYNNEI come from the germline V gene. CDR3 residues: CASSEYGYTF. As DNA, the CDR3 is TGTGCCAGCAGCGAGTATGGCTACACCTTC.

The J gene is TRBJ2-1, the V gene TRBV11-3; D might be TRBD1 (5 bases). Germline assignment: CDR1 SGHNT and CDR2 YENEEA. The V end was cut by 1 base, the J end by 7 bases, with 14 bases between. CDR3 length equals 15 residues. The DNA for the CDR3 is TGTGCCAGCAGCTTAGGAAGGATAGGGGTGAATGAGCAGTTCTTC. Protein sequence: CASSLGRIGVNEQFF.

The chain carries TRBV6-1 and TRBJ2-2; perhaps TRBD2 as D (5 bases). CDR1 and CDR2 (germline): MNHNS, SASEGT. The CDR3 is 14 residues long. V was cut by 6 bases and J by 1 base, with 9 bases left in between. CDR3 amino acids: CASRPGLNTGELFF. CDR3 DNA: TGTGCCAGCAGGCCTGGACTGAACACCGGGGAGCTGTTTTTT.

The chain carries TRBV5-1 and TRBJ1-1, with D possibly matching TRBD1 (6 bases). The germline V and J ends were trimmed by 4 bases and 4 bases, with 17 bases remaining between them. Germline-derived CDR1 and CDR2 are SGHRS and YFSETQ. The CDR3 contains 15 residues. In DNA form, the CDR3 reads TGCGCCAGCAGCCCCGGGGGGGCGCGGGTCACTGAAGCTTTCTTT. It translates to CASSPGGARVTEAFF.

The J gene is TRBJ2-7, the V gene TRBV9, with a tentative D call TRBD1 (7 bases). V gave up 4 bases and J gave up 0 bases, with 14 bases separating them. CDR1 SGDLS and CDR2 YYNGEE come from the germline V gene. The CDR3 has 15 amino acids. CDR3 residues: CASSPQGGFSYEQYF. CDR3 DNA: TGTGCCAGCAGCCCTCAGGGGGGCTTCTCCTACGAGCAGTACTTC.

J is TRBJ2-1 and V is TRBV11-3, with D possibly matching TRBD2 (6 bases). The CDR3 runs 14 residues. CDR1 SGHNT and CDR2 YENEEA come from the germline V gene. Trimming cost V 5 bases and J 7 bases, with 15 bases left between them. The CDR3 is CASSQRGFGNEQFF. The CDR3 DNA sequence: TGTGCCAGCAGCCAACGGGGGTTCGGGAATGAGCAGTTCTTC.